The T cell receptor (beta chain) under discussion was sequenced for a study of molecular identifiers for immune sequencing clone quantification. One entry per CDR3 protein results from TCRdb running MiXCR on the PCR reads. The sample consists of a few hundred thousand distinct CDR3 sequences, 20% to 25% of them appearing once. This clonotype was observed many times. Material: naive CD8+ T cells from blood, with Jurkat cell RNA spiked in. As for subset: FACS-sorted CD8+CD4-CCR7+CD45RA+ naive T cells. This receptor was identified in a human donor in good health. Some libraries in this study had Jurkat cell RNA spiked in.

CDR3 sequence reads: CASSSPLDTEAFF. The CDR3 bases are TGCGCCAGCAGCTCCCCGCTAGACACTGAAGCTTTCTTT. This chain connects TRBV5-1 to TRBJ1-1; D is ambiguous. V gave up 3 bases and J gave up 3 bases, with 9 bases separating them. CDR1 and CDR2 from the germline V gene are SGHRS and YFSETQ. The CDR3 is 13 amino acids.